Below are 20 T cell receptor beta chains sequenced from a single sample in a study of blood T cells in healthy people across ages. A second PCR of 7 to 11 cycles used a sample-barcoded 5' primer and a J-beta primer mix. Using its own MiXCR run on the 5' RACE reads, TCRdb lists one record per CDR3 protein. The sample holds hundreds of thousands of distinct CDR3 sequences; approximately 25% are singletons and the top ten take more than 8.5%. These data were also filed under a second study, of T cells of mothers and their children.

The sequenced material came from blood. The receptors come from a boy between 10 and 17 years old in good health.

This clonotype was seen only a few times. V and J are TRBV12-3 or TRBV12-4 and TRBJ1-2, with 8 bases aligning to TRBD1. V lost 7 bases and J lost 0; bases outside the gene matches: 10. CDR3 length: 16 amino acids. CDR3 sequence: CASTSGGKKSNYGYTF. The CDR3 DNA is TGTGCCAGCACCTCAGGGGGCAAGAAATCTAACTATGGCTACACCTTC.

The chain has TRBV7-3 and TRBJ2-1; maybe TRBD1 (5 bases). Germline CDR1 and CDR2: SGHTA and FQGTGA. The length of the CDR3 is 15 residues. V lost 3 bases and J lost 3, with 12 bases in between. CDR3 in DNA: TGTGCCAGCAGCTTTGATGGTAGGGGCTACAATGAGCAGTTCTTC. Encoded protein: CASSFDGRGYNEQFF.

This clonotype showed up just a few times. Relative to the germline gene, one junction end is altered; a read error may explain this. The CDR3 reads CASSPGTGEERYF. CDR3 DNA sequence: TGTGCCAGCAGCCCCGGGACAGGGGAGGAGCGGTACTTC. The chain uses TRBV12-3 or TRBV12-4 and TRBJ2-7, with 10 bases matching TRBD1. This CDR3 region has 13 residues.

This chain joins TRBV20-1 and TRBJ2-5; 10 nucleotides line up with TRBD2. The DNA end is more similar to TRBJ2-1, so the J call may be wrong. Germline values: CDR1 DFQATT, CDR2 SNEGSKA (reference sequence). The CDR3 sequence is 14 residues long. The CDR3 reads CSASESGRAVEQFF. Here the CDR3 DNA reads TGCAGTGCTTCCGAAAGCGGGAGGGCCGTCGAGCAGTTCTTC.

The V call is TRBV12-3 or TRBV12-4, the J call TRBJ2-2; D might be TRBD2 (5 bases). Trimming took 5 bases from V and 1 from J, leaving 17 bases between them. This CDR3 region has 17 residues. The CDR3 bases are TGTGCCAGCAGTCCCCTACTGGGTAGCGTGAACACCGGGGAGCTGTTTTTT. Translation gives CASSPLLGSVNTGELFF.

The sample holds a few counts of this clonotype. The genes are TRBV20-1 and TRBJ1-1; D ambiguous. V was clipped by 1 base and J by 0 bases, with 6 bases between them. There are 13 residues in the CDR3. Germline V lookup: CDR1 DFQATT, CDR2 SNEGSKA (reference sequence). CDR3 sequence: CSARGVVNTEAFF. The CDR3 DNA sequence: TGCAGTGCTAGAGGAGTGGTGAACACTGAAGCTTTCTTT.

The chain joins TRBV25-1 to TRBJ2-1; 7 positions agree with TRBD2. The J call could be wrong; TRBJ2-7 is a better fit for the DNA end. Germline V lookup: CDR1 MGHDK, CDR2 SYGVNS. The CDR3 spans 15 residues. CDR3 loop: CASSDSYAGEYEQYF. The CDR3 DNA sequence: TGTGCCAGCAGTGATAGTTATGCGGGAGAGTACGAGCAGTACTTC.

This clonotype was found once. The V call is TRBV7-9, the J call TRBJ2-5; TRBD1 or TRBD2 may be the D gene (6 bases each). The CDR3 is 15 amino acids. In germline, CDR1 is SEHNR, CDR2 FQNEAQ (reference sequence). Trimming shortened V by 3 bases and J by 3 bases, and 14 bases separated the two germline ends. The CDR3 spells CASSFGTRGEETQYF. The CDR3 coding sequence is TGTGCCAGCAGCTTCGGGACAAGGGGGGAAGAGACCCAGTACTTC.

This clonotype was detected only once. J is TRBJ2-2 and V is TRBV9; a weak D match, TRBD2 (6 bases). V lost 0 bases and J 6 bases, leaving 9 bases between the germline ends. The CDR3 consists of 14 residues. Germline CDR1 and CDR2: SGDLS and YYNGEE. The CDR3 sequence is CASSVEWEAGELFF. The CDR3 bases are TGTGCCAGCAGCGTAGAGTGGGAGGCCGGGGAGCTGTTTTTT.

V is TRBV20-1 and J is TRBJ2-7, with 7 bases identical to TRBD2. The V gene's germline CDR1 is DFQATT and CDR2 SNEGSKA (reference sequence). Losses at the gene ends were 3 bases for V and 3 bases for J; bases not matched to a gene: 8. The CDR3 totals 14 residues. CDR3 region: CSARIGGGVYEQYF. The CDR3 DNA reads TGCAGTGCTAGGATCGGGGGAGGGGTCTACGAGCAGTACTTC.

This chain connects TRBV4-2 to TRBJ2-3; D is tentatively TRBD1 or TRBD2 (5 bases each). This CDR3 is 14 amino acids long. Trimming took 4 bases from V and 5 from J, leaving 13 bases between them. CDR1 is LGHNA, CDR2 YNFKEQ, per germline. CDR3 residues: CASSPGPPVDTQYF. The CDR3 DNA is TGTGCCAGCAGCCCGGGGCCCCCGGTAGATACGCAGTATTTT.

The rearrangement links TRBV20-1 to TRBJ2-1; D possibly matches TRBD1 or TRBD2 (6 bases each). The end of the DNA fits TRBJ2-5 better, so the J call may be wrong. CDR1 and CDR2 (germline): DFQATT, SNEGSKA (reference sequence). The CDR3 spans 13 residues. The CDR3 here is CSAGGLPGETQYF. The DNA for the CDR3 is TGCAGTGCCGGGGGCCTCCCGGGGGAGACCCAGTACTTC.

The chain employs TRBV12-3 or TRBV12-4 and TRBJ1-1, with TRBD1 matching over 8 bases. V lost 5 bases to trimming and J lost 4 bases; unmatched junction nucleotides: 6. The CDR3 extends over 14 amino acids. CDR3 bases: TGTGCCAGCAGTGATACAGGGGGGAGCACTGAAGCTTTCTTT. This encodes CASSDTGGSTEAFF.

This clonotype was recorded a few times. The V call is TRBV7-9, the J call TRBJ1-1, with 7 bases that match TRBD1. V lost 3 bases, J lost 1 base, and 5 bases stayed unmatched. CDR1 and CDR2 from the germline V gene are SEHNR and FQNEAQ (reference sequence). The length of the CDR3 is 15 residues. The CDR3 coding sequence is TGTGCCAGCAGCTTGGCCCAGGGGGGGAACACTGAAGCTTTCTTT. Translated: CASSLAQGGNTEAFF.

J is TRBJ2-4 and V is TRBV20-1, with TRBD1 identical over 9 bases. The germline V gene has CDR1 DFQATT and CDR2 SNEGSKA (reference sequence). The CDR3 spans 14 residues. Germline trimming cut 3 bases from V and 5 bases from J; bases unmatched to any gene: 5. For the CDR3, the DNA is TGCAGTGCTAGGTACAGGGGGCGAGAAAACATTCAGTACTTC. This gives the protein CSARYRGRENIQYF.

This clonotype was seen more than once but under ten times. The CDR3 reads CSADRLAGGGADTQYF. The CDR3 DNA is TGCAGTGCAGATAGACTAGCGGGAGGGGGAGCAGATACGCAGTATTTT. J is TRBJ2-3 and V is TRBV20-1; 14 bases align to TRBD2. Germline V CDR1 and CDR2: DFQATT, SNEGSKA (reference sequence). The CDR3 runs 16 residues. After removal of 6 bases from V and 4 bases from J, the junction contained 9 bases not matched to a gene.

This clonotype has just a few counts. This chain uses TRBV9 with TRBJ2-5; 11 bases match TRBD2. The CDR3 has 17 amino acids. J lost 2 bases, V lost 3 bases, and 9 bases had no gene match. Germline V gene data show CDR1 as SGDLS and CDR2 as YYNGEE. The CDR3, as DNA: TGTGCCAGCAGCGGAGGACTAGCGGGTACACCACAAGAGACCCAGTACTTC. Protein sequence: CASSGGLAGTPQETQYF.

The V call is TRBV5-1, the J call TRBJ2-3; TRBD1 aligns across 8 bases. Germline V gene lookup returns CDR1 SGHRS and CDR2 YFSETQ. J was trimmed by 4 bases and V by 3 bases; bases with no gene match: 4. CDR3 length: 14 residues. The CDR3: CASSSATGADTQYF. The DNA for the CDR3 is TGCGCCAGCAGCTCGGCGACAGGGGCAGATACGCAGTATTTT.

This clonotype was counted a single time. This chain uses TRBV24-1 with TRBJ2-3; D assignment may be TRBD1 or TRBD2 (7 bases each). V was trimmed by 7 bases and J by 3 bases, leaving 16 bases between them. The CDR3 is 15 amino acids. Germline V CDR1 and CDR2: KGHDR, SFDVKD. CDR3: CATSDREGYTDTQYF. CDR3 in DNA: TGTGCCACCAGCGACAGGGAGGGCTATACAGATACGCAGTATTTT.

The chain uses TRBV7-3 and TRBJ2-3; TRBD2 might be the D (5 bases). Germline CDR1 reads SGHTA; CDR2 reads FQGTGA. V lost 4 bases and J lost 6, with 14 bases in between. This CDR3 has 14 amino acids. In DNA, the CDR3 is TGTGCCAGCAGCTCCTCGGGGAGAGGGGATACGCAGTATTTT. Translation gives CASSSSGRGDTQYF.